This entry features one T cell receptor beta chain sequence. The antigen remains undetermined. This sample is part of a study of cytomegalovirus exposure and HLA in healthy donors. Study-wide results and limits: A link between a missense DCLRE1C variant and TCR beta V- and J-gene trimming emerged from a later analysis. Likely technical artifact: a cluster of highly shared sequence variants.

Germline V gene data show CDR1 as SGHVS and CDR2 as FQNEAQ. V dropped 5 bases and J dropped 5; count of bases not matched to a gene: 11. This CDR3 is 16 amino acids long. Use of 60 Vbeta and 13 Jbeta primers characterized the PCR. Sequenced by immunoSEQ multiplex PCR; TCRdb stores in-frame clones only, minus some. The data show about 180,000 clones, with roughly 78% seen just once and about 1.9% held by the top ten. The sample consisted of PBMCs. This clonotype was obtained from a woman in her twenties or thirties in good health and CMV-seronegative. The chain employs TRBV7-8 and TRBJ1-2; 10 bases agree with TRBD1. This CDR3 reads CASSAYRDRGFYGYTF. The CDR3 DNA is TGTGCCAGCAGCGCATACCGGGACAGGGGATTTTATGGCTACACCTTC.